The clone carrying this T cell receptor (beta chain) showed up just once. What it binds is not known. The data belong to a study of OX40 agonist ivuxolimab in advanced cancers. The germline gives CDR1 MNHNY, CDR2 SVGAGI (reference sequence). The CDR3 runs to 13 residues. V lost 4 bases and J lost 3, with 10 bases in between. Assay used: immunoSEQ multiplex PCR; TCRdb lists only in-frame clones, some missing. Of under 100,000 clones listed, approximately 80% are singletons. Study observations and caveats: Partial responders at 0.1-3.0 mg/kg showed near-lowest clonal expansion. Expanded clones were, on average, more numerous in CD8+ T cells than in CD4+.

Exclusion applied to patients with autoimmune disease history or systemic immunosuppression. The specimen comprised CD4+ or CD8+ T cells sorted from blood, sampled in a trial of the OX40 agonist ivuxolimab. This sequence was found in an adult with an advanced solid tumor such as melanoma, head and neck, liver or kidney cancer. The rearrangement joins TRBV6-6 to TRBJ2-7, with D perhaps matching TRBD1 (5 bases). The DNA for the CDR3 is TGTGCCAGCAGTTGGCAGGGCGGCTACGAGCAGTACTTC. This translates into CASSWQGGYEQYF.